This TCR beta chain is drawn from a study of blood T cell repertoires in COVID-19. Study-level information: Acute and convalescent COVID-19 specimens originated in the United States, Italy and Spain. T cells, B-cell-depleted T cells, or PBMCs supplied cDNA or gDNA.

In the original workflow: Counts of nucleated cells, estimated from reference gene primer amplification, were obtained. Repertoires were generated with immunoSEQ multiplex PCR, while TCRdb's copy carries only in-frame clones and drops some. The V and J calls and clone size were taken over from that table, and D and trimming were inferred from the DNA. The sample has about 420,000 clones, roughly 90% seen once. This clone has only one observation. This sequence was found in a man aged 18 to 35 with COVID-19, enrolled during active disease. Material: peripheral blood.

The CDR3 DNA reads TGCGCCAGCAGCTTGGTTACAGGAGCTAACACTGAAGCTTTCTTT. Amino acid sequence: CASSLVTGANTEAFF. The gene calls are TRBV5-1 and TRBJ1-1, with TRBD1 as a possible D gene (5 bases). Germline CDR1 is SGHRS and CDR2 is YFSETQ. The length of the CDR3 is 15 residues. The V and J ends lost 0 bases and 2 bases respectively, with 11 bases between them. Full variable domain (outside the CDR3, taken from reference TRBV5-1 and TRBJ1-1): KAGVTQTPRYLIKTRGQQVTLSCSPISGHRSVSWYQQTPGQGLQFLFEYFSETQRNKGNFPGRFSGRQFSNSRSEMNVSTLELGDSALYLCASSLVTGANTEAFFGQGTRLTVV.